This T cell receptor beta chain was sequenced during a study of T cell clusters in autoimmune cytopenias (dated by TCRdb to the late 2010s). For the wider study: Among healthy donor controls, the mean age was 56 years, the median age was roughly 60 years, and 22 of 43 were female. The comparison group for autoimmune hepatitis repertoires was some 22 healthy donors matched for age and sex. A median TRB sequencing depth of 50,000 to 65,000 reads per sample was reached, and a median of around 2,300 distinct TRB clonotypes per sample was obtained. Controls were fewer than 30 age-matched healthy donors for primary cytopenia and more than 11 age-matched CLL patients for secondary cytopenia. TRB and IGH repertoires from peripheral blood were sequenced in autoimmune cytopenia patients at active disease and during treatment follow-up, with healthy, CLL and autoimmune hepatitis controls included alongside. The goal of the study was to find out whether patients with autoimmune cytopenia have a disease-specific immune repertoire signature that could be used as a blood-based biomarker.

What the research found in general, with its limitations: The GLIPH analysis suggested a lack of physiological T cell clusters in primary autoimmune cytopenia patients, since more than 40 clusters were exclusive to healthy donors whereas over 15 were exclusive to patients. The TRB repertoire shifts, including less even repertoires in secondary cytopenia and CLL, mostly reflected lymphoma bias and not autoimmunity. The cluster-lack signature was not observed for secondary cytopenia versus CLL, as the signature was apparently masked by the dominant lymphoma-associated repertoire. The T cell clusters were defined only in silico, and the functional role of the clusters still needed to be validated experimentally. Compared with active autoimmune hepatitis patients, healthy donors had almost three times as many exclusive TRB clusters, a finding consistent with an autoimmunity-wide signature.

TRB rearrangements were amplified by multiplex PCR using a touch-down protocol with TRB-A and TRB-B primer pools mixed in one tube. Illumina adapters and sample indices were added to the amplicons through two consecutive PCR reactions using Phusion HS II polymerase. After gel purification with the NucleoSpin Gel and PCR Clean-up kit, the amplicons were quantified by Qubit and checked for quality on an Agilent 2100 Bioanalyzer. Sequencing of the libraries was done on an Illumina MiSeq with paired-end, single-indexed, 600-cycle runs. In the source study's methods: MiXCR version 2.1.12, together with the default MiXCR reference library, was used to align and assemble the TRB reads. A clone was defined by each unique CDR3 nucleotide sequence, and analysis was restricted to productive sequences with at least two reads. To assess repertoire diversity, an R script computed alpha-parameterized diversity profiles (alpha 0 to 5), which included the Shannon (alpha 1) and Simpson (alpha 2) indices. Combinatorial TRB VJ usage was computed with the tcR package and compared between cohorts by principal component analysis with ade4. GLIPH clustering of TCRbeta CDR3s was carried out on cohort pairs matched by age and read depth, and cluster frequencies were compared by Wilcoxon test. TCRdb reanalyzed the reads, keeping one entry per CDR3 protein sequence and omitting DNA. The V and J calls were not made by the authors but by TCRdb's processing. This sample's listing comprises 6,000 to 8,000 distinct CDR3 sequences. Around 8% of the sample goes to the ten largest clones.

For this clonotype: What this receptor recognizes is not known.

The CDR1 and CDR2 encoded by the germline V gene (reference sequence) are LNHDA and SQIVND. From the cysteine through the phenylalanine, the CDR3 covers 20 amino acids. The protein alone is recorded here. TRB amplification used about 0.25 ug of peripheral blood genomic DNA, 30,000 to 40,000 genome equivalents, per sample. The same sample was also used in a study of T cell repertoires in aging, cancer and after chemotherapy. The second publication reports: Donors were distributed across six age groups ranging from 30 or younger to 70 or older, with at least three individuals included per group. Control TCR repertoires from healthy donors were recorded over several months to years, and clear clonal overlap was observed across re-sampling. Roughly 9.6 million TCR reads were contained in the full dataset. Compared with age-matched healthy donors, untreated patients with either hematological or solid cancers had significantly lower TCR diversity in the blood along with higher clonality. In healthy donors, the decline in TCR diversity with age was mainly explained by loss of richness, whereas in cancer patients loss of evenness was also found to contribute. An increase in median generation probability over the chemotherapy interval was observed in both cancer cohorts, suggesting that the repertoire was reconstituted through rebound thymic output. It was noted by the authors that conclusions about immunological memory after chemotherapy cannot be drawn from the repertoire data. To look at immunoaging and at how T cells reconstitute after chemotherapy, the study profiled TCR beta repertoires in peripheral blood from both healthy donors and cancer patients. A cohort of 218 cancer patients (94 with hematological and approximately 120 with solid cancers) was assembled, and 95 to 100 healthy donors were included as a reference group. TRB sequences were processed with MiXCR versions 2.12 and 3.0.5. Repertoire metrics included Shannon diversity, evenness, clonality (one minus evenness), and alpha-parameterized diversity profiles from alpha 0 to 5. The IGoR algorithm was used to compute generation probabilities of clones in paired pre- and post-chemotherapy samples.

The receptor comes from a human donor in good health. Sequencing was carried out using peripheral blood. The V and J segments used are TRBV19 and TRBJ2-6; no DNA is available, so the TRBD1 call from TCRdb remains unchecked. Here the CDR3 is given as CASSIGGWGTGDSGANVLTF.